This T cell receptor beta chain was sequenced in a study of shared clonotypes between healthy human individuals. The study's findings and limits: Sampling involved blood alone; tissue repertoires likely differ. Against clonotypes common to all four donors, non-shared ones had lower generation probabilities.

For this clone: What it recognizes is unknown.

V shed 2 bases and J 5 bases; nucleotides not matched to a gene: 5. The CDR3 consists of 16 residues. Per the germline V gene, CDR1 is LGHNA and CDR2 is YNFKEQ. The assay was immunoSEQ multiplex PCR, and TCRdb's table has in-frame clones only and misses some. Of millions of clones listed, over 90% are singletons. The gene calls are TRBV4-2 and TRBJ2-1, with TRBD2 identical over 11 bases. The sample taken for sequencing was naive CD4+ T cells from PBMCs. Subset here: CD45RA+ positively selected. The origin of this receptor is a man aged 18 to 35 in good health. Some clones in this sample may be carry-over from other donors' samples. The CDR3 is CASSQKLAGVDNEQFF. Written as DNA, the CDR3 is TGTGCCAGCAGCCAAAAACTAGCGGGAGTAGACAATGAGCAGTTCTTC.